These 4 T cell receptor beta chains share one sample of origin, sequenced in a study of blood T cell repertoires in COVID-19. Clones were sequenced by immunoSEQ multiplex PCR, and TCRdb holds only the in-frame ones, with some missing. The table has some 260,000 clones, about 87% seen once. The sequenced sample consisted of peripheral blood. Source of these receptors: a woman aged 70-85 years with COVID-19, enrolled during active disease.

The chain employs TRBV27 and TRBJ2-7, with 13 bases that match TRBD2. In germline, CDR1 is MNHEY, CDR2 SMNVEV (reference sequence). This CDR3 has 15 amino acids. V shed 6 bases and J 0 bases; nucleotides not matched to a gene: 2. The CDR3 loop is CASRRLAGGSYEQYF. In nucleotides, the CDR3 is TGTGCCAGCAGACGACTAGCGGGAGGCTCCTACGAGCAGTACTTC.

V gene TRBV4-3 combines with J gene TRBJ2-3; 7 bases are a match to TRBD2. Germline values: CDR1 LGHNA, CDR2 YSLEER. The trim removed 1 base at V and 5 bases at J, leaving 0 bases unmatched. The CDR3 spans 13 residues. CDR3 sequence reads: CASSQASGDTQYF. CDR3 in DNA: TGCGCCAGCAGCCAAGCTAGCGGAGATACGCAGTATTTT.

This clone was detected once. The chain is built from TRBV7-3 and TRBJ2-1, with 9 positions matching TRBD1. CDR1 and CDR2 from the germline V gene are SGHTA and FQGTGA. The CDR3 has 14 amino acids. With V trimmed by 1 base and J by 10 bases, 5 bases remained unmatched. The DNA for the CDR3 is TGTGCCAGCAGCTTAAATGGACAGGGGCTAGAGCAGTTCTTC. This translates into CASSLNGQGLEQFF.

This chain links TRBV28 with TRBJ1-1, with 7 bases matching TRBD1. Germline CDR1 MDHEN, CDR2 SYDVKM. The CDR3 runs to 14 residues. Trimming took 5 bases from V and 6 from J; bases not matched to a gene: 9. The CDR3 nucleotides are TGTGCCAGCAGTCCTCATTCGGGACAGCCTGAAGCTTTCTTT. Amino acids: CASSPHSGQPEAFF.